This T cell receptor beta chain appears in the sequencing data of a study of blood T cell repertoires in COVID-19 (TCRdb year 2020). Turning to the overall study: Samples covering the acute and convalescent phases of COVID-19 were provided by collaborators in the United States, Italy and Spain. The sample metadata nearly always contained a de-identified subject ID, COVID-19 status, age in years and sex. Deeply sampled blood TCRbeta repertoires from subjects exposed to, actively infected with, or recovered from COVID-19 were included in the dataset. Samples were obtained from the ongoing ImmuneRACE study (first 160 participants) and from roughly 1,300 subjects provided by 6 global collaborators. The prospective study material was composed of cDNA or gDNA derived from T cells, B-cell-depleted T cells, or PBMCs. The repertoires were released in a freely available public database intended as a resource for research on the immune response to SARS-CoV-2. Where available, HLA class I and class II types were taken from metadata supplied by the sample provider and were not determined by assay-based typing. Overall results and qualifications from the work: How much clinical and demographic metadata was included differed by source and by participant, and the metadata was provided uncurated.

Notes on this clone: Its specific antigen is unknown. Base qualities are not recorded, but no much larger clone differs from it by a single base.

Whole blood was collected in K2EDTA tubes by collaborating institutions according to the institutions' own protocols. For TCRbeta analysis, collaborator samples were shipped as frozen whole blood, as isolated PBMCs, or as DNA extracted from either sample type. The cysteine opens and the phenylalanine closes a CDR3 of 16 amino acids. Only the CDR3 region is kept as DNA, spanning 48 bases read in frame from base 1. Ends trimmed: V by 7 bases, J by 2 bases; bases unmatched to a gene: 10. For CDR1 and CDR2, the germline V gene lists SGHAT and FQNNGV. TCRbeta CDR3 regions were amplified from genomic DNA using the immunoSEQ Assay, a bias-controlled multiplex PCR. Per the original workflow: Nucleated cell counts per sample were estimated from amplification of reference gene primers within the assay. Sequence reads were collapsed and filtered to measure the absolute abundance of every unique TCRbeta CDR3 rearrangement. For each sample, productive Simpson clonality was calculated as the square root of Simpson's diversity index across productive rearrangements. Entries here come from immuneACCESS through TCRdb and include only in-frame sequences with V and J called. Some clones fail to appear in such tables; in the studies checked, an unresolved V gene covers under half of the shortfall, and the cause of the remainder is unknown. Clonal size and the V and J genes are those of that table, whereas D and trimming came from the DNA. The sample profile shows around 130,000 clones; just under 85% of them were found once. 9.5% to 15% of the sample is held by the ten biggest clonotypes.

The sequence was collected from a human donor in a cohort sampled during active COVID-19. The material sequenced was peripheral blood. Recombination linked TRBV11-2 to TRBJ1-3; 8 central bases correspond to TRBD1. The DNA reads TGTGCCAGCACCCACAGGGGGGGCGAGGCTGGAAACACCATATATTTT. Its protein is CASTHRGGEAGNTIYF.